These 28 T cell receptor beta chains were all obtained from the same sample, sequenced in a study of blood T cell repertoires in COVID-19. Clones were read by immunoSEQ multiplex PCR, and TCRdb kept only the in-frame ones, dropping some. The table includes about 180,000 clones, over 75% detected once. Sequences were obtained from PBMCs or T cells enriched from blood (not recorded which). Source of these receptors: a woman aged 18-30 years who had recovered from COVID-19.

Here the CDR3 DNA reads TGTGCCAGCAGACCTACTAGCGGGGGAACCTACGAGCAGTACTTC. As protein: CASRPTSGGTYEQYF. The V gene is TRBV3-1 (or the pseudogene TRBV3-2), the J gene TRBJ2-7; the match to TRBD2 covers 11 bases. V lost 6 bases, J lost 2 bases, and 6 bases stayed unmatched. Per the germline V gene, CDR1 is LGHDT and CDR2 is YNNKEL (reference sequence). The CDR3 has 15 residues.

This clone was found once. The rearrangement uses TRBV29-1 and TRBJ1-5; 8 nucleotides line up with TRBD1. J lost 6 bases, V lost 6 bases, and 7 bases had no gene match. From germline, CDR1 is SQVTM and CDR2 ANQGSEA. This CDR3 has 13 amino acids. CDR3 region: CSVRQGPSQPQHF. As DNA, the CDR3 is TGCAGCGTCCGACAGGGGCCCAGTCAGCCCCAGCATTTT.

This chain uses TRBV6-5 with TRBJ2-7; D may be TRBD2 (5 bases). V lost 0 bases to trimming and J lost 0 bases, with 9 bases between them. Germline lookup yields CDR1 MNHEY and CDR2 SVGAGI. CDR3 length: 15 amino acids. CDR3 sequence (DNA): TGTGCCAGCAGTTACTCATCACGGGGCTCCTACGAGCAGTACTTC. Translation: CASSYSSRGSYEQYF.

V is TRBV2 and J is TRBJ2-5; D might be TRBD1 (6 bases). V was pared by 6 bases and J by 0 bases, with 11 bases between. The germline CDR1 and CDR2 sequences are SNHLY and FYNNEI. The CDR3 consists of 14 residues. CDR3 sequence reads: CASRSQGDQETQYF. In DNA, the CDR3 is TGTGCCAGCAGATCACAGGGAGACCAAGAGACCCAGTACTTC.

This clone was picked up one time. This sequence joins TRBV6-2 or TRBV6-3 and TRBJ2-3; D not certain. V lost 6 bases and J lost 2, with 12 bases in between. Germline CDR1 is MNHEY and CDR2 is SVGEGT. The CDR3 length is 14 residues. The CDR3, as DNA: TGTGCCAGCAGCCGATTTGGCTTCACAGATACGCAGTATTTT. This encodes CASSRFGFTDTQYF.

This chain connects TRBV27 to TRBJ2-5, with 9 bases identical to TRBD1. The junction had 11 bases not matched to a gene; V was cut back by 2 bases and J by 4 bases. CDR3 length: 17 amino acids. Looked up from germline, CDR1 is MNHEY and CDR2 is SMNVEV (reference sequence). CDR3 sequence: CASSLEAGTGLTETQYF. The CDR3 DNA follows: TGTGCCAGCAGTTTAGAGGCCGGGACAGGGCTCACAGAGACCCAGTACTTC.

This clone was seen more than once but under ten times. The V call is TRBV6-1, the J call TRBJ2-7; 9 bases are a match to TRBD1. Germline assignment: CDR1 MNHNS and CDR2 SASEGT. The CDR3 runs to 15 residues. With 1 base clipped from V and 3 bases from J, the junction kept 4 bases outside the gene matches. CDR3 in DNA: TGTGCCAGCAGTGAAGGGACAGGGGAAAGCTACGAGCAGTACTTC. As protein: CASSEGTGESYEQYF.

This chain connects TRBV4-1 to TRBJ1-2; 8 positions match TRBD1. Germline V gene data show CDR1 as MGHRA and CDR2 as YSYEKL. Trimming removed 5 bases from V and 0 bases from J; junction bases left unmatched: 8. There are 16 residues in the CDR3. The CDR3 region has the DNA TGCGCCAGCAGCTCCGGGACAGGCTCTCCTAACTATGGCTACACCTTC. As protein: CASSSGTGSPNYGYTF.

The CDR3 sequence is CASSFDGTSGTTGELFF. CDR3 DNA sequence: TGTGCCAGCAGCTTCGACGGGACTAGCGGGACCACCGGGGAGCTGTTTTTT. This chain uses TRBV7-3 with TRBJ2-2; 13 nucleotides align to TRBD2. Per the germline V gene, CDR1 is SGHTA and CDR2 is FQGTGA. The CDR3 runs 17 residues. Germline trimming cut 3 bases from V and 4 bases from J; bases unmatched to any gene: 5.

The chain recombines TRBV28 with TRBJ1-1; weak D call: TRBD1 (6 bases). Germline V CDR1 and CDR2: MDHEN, SYDVKM. CDR3 length equals 13 residues. The V and J ends lost 6 bases and 3 bases respectively, with 11 bases between them. DNA for the CDR3: TGTGCCAGCAGCCTACAGGGTGACACTGAAGCTTTCTTT. It specifies CASSLQGDTEAFF.

This chain connects TRBV25-1 to TRBJ1-1, with a possible D match to TRBD1 (6 bases). The germline V gene has CDR1 MGHDK and CDR2 SYGVNS. The CDR3 runs to 13 residues. The V end lost 4 bases, the J end lost 5 bases, and 11 bases lay between the germline ends. CDR3 in amino acids: CASSATGRTEAFF. CDR3 DNA: TGTGCCAGCAGTGCAACAGGGCGGACTGAAGCTTTCTTT.

This clone was recorded once. The chain links TRBV6-1 to TRBJ2-6, with TRBD2 as a possible D gene (5 bases). The CDR3 sequence is 16 residues long. The germline CDR1 and CDR2 sequences are MNHNS and SASEGT. V was clipped by 4 bases and J by 2 bases, with 12 bases between them. In DNA, the CDR3 is TGTGCCAGCAGTGCCCTCCGGGGAACTGGGGCCAACGTCCTGACTTTC. It is translated as CASSALRGTGANVLTF.

This chain joins TRBV4-1 and TRBJ1-2, with TRBD1 identical over 8 bases. Trimming at V came to 3 bases and at J to 3 bases, leaving 6 bases not matched to a gene. The CDR3 covers 15 residues. The germline gives CDR1 MGHRA, CDR2 YSYEKL. The CDR3 sequence is CASSQRTGRYYGYTF. CDR3 bases: TGCGCCAGCAGCCAGAGGACAGGGAGGTACTATGGCTACACCTTC.

The genes are TRBV28 and TRBJ2-7; 9 bases fit TRBD1. This CDR3 contains 15 residues. Trimming cost V 5 bases and J 4 bases; bases outside gene matches: 9. Germline V CDR1 and CDR2: MDHEN, SYDVKM. CDR3 coding DNA: TGTGCCAGCAGTCCCACGGGACAGGGCGGATACGAGCAGTACTTC. Translating gives CASSPTGQGGYEQYF. Full variable domain (missing parts from reference TRBV28 and TRBJ2-7): DVKVTQSSRYLVKRTGEKVFLECVQDMDHENMFWYRQDPGLGLRLIYFSYDVKMKEKGDIPEGYSVSREKKERFSLILESASTNQTSMYLCASSPTGQGGYEQYFGPGTRLTVT.

This chain links TRBV7-3 with TRBJ2-3; D is perhaps TRBD2 (7 bases). The CDR3 is 19 residues long. V was trimmed by 5 bases and J by 5 bases, leaving 29 bases between them. Germline CDR1 and CDR2: SGHTA and FQGTGA. The CDR3 here is CASSPNGGAITGAVDTQYF. DNA for the CDR3: TGTGCCAGCAGCCCTAATGGGGGGGCTATAACTGGCGCCGTAGATACGCAGTATTTT.

The chain combines TRBV28 with TRBJ1-3, with a possible D match to TRBD1 (5 bases). The CDR3 runs 14 residues. V lost 5 bases and J lost 3, with 11 bases in between. CDR1 and CDR2 from the germline V gene are MDHEN and SYDVKM. The CDR3 reads CASSQGVFGNTIYF. The DNA of the CDR3 is TGTGCCAGCAGTCAGGGTGTATTTGGAAACACCATATATTTT.

This rearrangement joins TRBV18 to TRBJ2-1, with 7 bases matching TRBD2. The germline V gene encodes CDR1 KGHSH and CDR2 LQKENI. The CDR3 runs to 15 residues. V lost 2 bases to trimming and J lost 13 bases; unmatched junction nucleotides: 14. The CDR3 DNA follows: TGTGCCAGCTCACCAAACAGCCGGGGGGATTTGGGACAGTTCTTC. Amino acid sequence: CASSPNSRGDLGQFF.

The chain employs TRBV11-1 and TRBJ2-3, with 7 bases fitting TRBD2. Trimming at V came to 5 bases and at J to 0 bases, leaving 8 bases not matched to a gene. The CDR3 sequence is 16 residues long. Germline values: CDR1 SGHAT, CDR2 FQDESV (reference sequence). CDR3: CASSPRLAGSTDTQYF. CDR3 nucleotides: TGTGCCAGCAGCCCAAGACTAGCAGGGAGCACAGATACGCAGTATTTT.

V usage is TRBV19 and J usage is TRBJ1-5; D is perhaps TRBD1 (6 bases). CDR1 LNHDA and CDR2 SQIVND come from the germline V gene (reference sequence). This CDR3 comprises 15 residues. With 7 bases removed from V and 0 bases from J, the gap between germline ends came to 13 bases. The CDR3, as DNA: TGTGCCAGTACCCTTGGACAGCGTAGCAATCAGCCCCAGCATTTT. Its protein product is CASTLGQRSNQPQHF.

V gene TRBV2 combines with J gene TRBJ1-3; the D gene is possibly TRBD1 (5 bases). CDR3 length: 15 residues. Germline V gene lookup returns CDR1 SNHLY and CDR2 FYNNEI. The V gene lost 2 bases and the J gene lost 4 bases, with 12 bases spanning the gap. The CDR3 nucleotides are TGTGCCAGCAGTGAAACCAGGGTGAACGGAAACACCATATATTTT. It encodes CASSETRVNGNTIYF.

This clone was recorded only once. The genes are TRBV5-5 and TRBJ2-1; maybe TRBD2 (5 bases). Germline CDR1 is SGHKS and CDR2 is YYEKEE (reference sequence). V gave up 6 bases and J gave up 5 bases, with 15 bases separating them. The CDR3 totals 14 residues. The CDR3 loop reads CASTMGDPHNEQFF. CDR3 nucleotides: TGTGCCAGCACCATGGGAGACCCCCACAATGAGCAGTTCTTC.

The CDR3, as DNA: TGTGCCAGCAGCCTACTTGGGACTTTGCGGAGGGCTGAAGCTTTCTTT. Its protein product is CASSLLGTLRRAEAFF. The rearrangement uses TRBV5-6 and TRBJ1-1, with a possible D match to TRBD1 (5 bases). This CDR3 is 16 amino acids long. V was pared by 4 bases and J by 6 bases, with 22 bases between. Germline V lookup: CDR1 SGHDT, CDR2 YYEEEE.

The rearrangement joins TRBV6-5 to TRBJ1-2; the D is unclear. Trimming removed 7 bases from V and 1 base from J, with 7 bases in between. CDR3 length: 12 amino acids. CDR1 and CDR2 (germline): MNHEY, SVGAGI. CDR3 region: CASKGDNYGYTF. The CDR3 DNA is TGTGCCAGCAAAGGAGATAACTATGGCTACACCTTC.

The rearrangement uses TRBV28 and TRBJ1-6; TRBD1 matches 7 bases. The germline CDR1 and CDR2 sequences are MDHEN and SYDVKM. The CDR3 is 16 residues long. The ends lost 5 bases at V and 3 bases at J; junction bases unmatched: 7. The CDR3 bases are TGTGCCAGCAGTCGGGACAGTTTTAGCTATAATTCACCCCTCCACTTT. Amino acids: CASSRDSFSYNSPLHF.

V usage is TRBV28 and J usage is TRBJ1-5; the D is unclear. Germline V CDR1 and CDR2: MDHEN, SYDVKM. Trimming left V 5 bases short and J 3 bases short, with 14 bases between. The CDR3 has 15 amino acids. For the CDR3, the DNA is TGTGCCAGCAGTCGTGACCAGCGGGTCAATCAGCCCCAGCATTTT. The encoded protein is CASSRDQRVNQPQHF.

The V call is TRBV5-1, the J call TRBJ1-1, with 7 positions matching TRBD1. Per germline, CDR1 SGHRS and CDR2 YFSETQ. The V gene end was trimmed by 0 bases and the J gene end by 6 bases; junction bases not matched to a gene: 8. The CDR3 length is 15 residues. CDR3 coding DNA: TGCGCCAGCAGCTTGGAGCGTCAGGGGGGAGCTGAAGCTTTCTTT. This sequence encodes CASSLERQGGAEAFF.

The rearrangement joins TRBV20-1 to TRBJ1-1; weak D call: TRBD1 (6 bases). The length of the CDR3 is 15 residues. Germline V gene data show CDR1 as DFQATT and CDR2 as SNEGSKA (reference sequence). Trimming stripped 3 bases from V and 1 base from J, with 15 bases between. The CDR3 sequence: CSASFVVTGNTEAFF. In DNA, the CDR3 is TGCAGTGCTAGTTTTGTTGTGACAGGGAACACTGAAGCTTTCTTT.

This clone showed up just once. The chain joins TRBV11-2 to TRBJ2-3, with 7 bases lining up with TRBD2. With V trimmed by 7 bases and J by 1 base, 5 bases remained unmatched. Germline CDR1 SGHAT, CDR2 FQNNGV. The CDR3 is 14 residues long. This chain's CDR3 is CASTPLAGTDTQYF. The CDR3 nucleotides read TGTGCCAGCACCCCGCTAGCGGGCACAGATACGCAGTATTTT. Filled out from reference TRBV11-2 and TRBJ2-3, the complete variable domain reads EAGVAQSPRYKIIEKRQSVAFWCNPISGHATLYWYQQILGQGPKLLIQFQNNGVVDDSQLPKDRFSAERLKGVDSTLKIQPAKLEDSAVYLCASTPLAGTDTQYFGPGTRLTVL.